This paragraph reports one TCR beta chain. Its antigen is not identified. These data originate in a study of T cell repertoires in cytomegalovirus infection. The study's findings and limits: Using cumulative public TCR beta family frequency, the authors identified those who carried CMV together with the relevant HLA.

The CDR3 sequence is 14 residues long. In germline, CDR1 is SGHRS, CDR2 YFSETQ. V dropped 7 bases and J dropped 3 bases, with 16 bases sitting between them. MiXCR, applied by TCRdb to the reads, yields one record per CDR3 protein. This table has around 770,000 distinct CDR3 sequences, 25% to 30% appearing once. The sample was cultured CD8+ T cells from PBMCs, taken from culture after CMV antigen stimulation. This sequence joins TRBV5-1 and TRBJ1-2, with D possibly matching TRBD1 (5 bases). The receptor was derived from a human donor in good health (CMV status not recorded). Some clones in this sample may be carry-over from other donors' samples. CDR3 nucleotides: TGCGCCAGCCGACCAGCAGGGTCCGACTATGGCTACACCTTC. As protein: CASRPAGSDYGYTF.